What follows are 9 T cell receptor beta chains derived from one specimen sequenced in a study of cytomegalovirus exposure and HLA in healthy donors. Clones were read by immunoSEQ multiplex PCR, and TCRdb kept only the in-frame ones, dropping some. In the table there are about 160,000 clones, 70% to 90% of which are singletons. Sequencing was carried out using PBMCs. The receptors shown here come from a man younger than 35 in good health and CMV-seronegative.

The chain employs TRBV5-1 and TRBJ2-5; a weak D match, TRBD1 (5 bases). V was shortened by 5 bases and J by 3 bases, with 5 bases between the two germline ends. This CDR3 contains 11 residues. Germline V gives CDR1 SGHRS, CDR2 YFSETQ. This CDR3 reads CASRGEETQYF. Here the CDR3 DNA reads TGCGCCAGCAGAGGGGAAGAGACCCAGTACTTC.

Written as DNA, the CDR3 is TGTGCCTGGAGTATTGGGGGGGGCGAGCAGTACGTC. It specifies CAWSIGGGEQYV. This chain joins TRBV30 and TRBJ2-7; TRBD2 matches 7 bases. CDR3 length: 12 amino acids. The V segment lost 2 bases and the J segment 6 bases; nucleotides outside the gene matches: 4. The germline CDR1 and CDR2 sequences are GTSNPN and SVGIG (reference sequence).

This clone was counted once. The V call is TRBV10-3, the J call TRBJ1-1; 8 bases line up with TRBD1. This CDR3 has 14 amino acids. The V segment lost 4 bases and the J segment 4 bases; nucleotides outside the gene matches: 5. Germline CDR1 ENHRY, CDR2 SYGVKD. CDR3 coding DNA: TGTGCCATCAGTGCGGACAGGGAGAGCACTGAAGCTTTCTTT. Translating gives CAISADRESTEAFF.

This chain joins TRBV5-1 and TRBJ2-1, with TRBD2 identical over 9 bases. With V trimmed by 4 bases and J by 4 bases, 6 bases remained unmatched. Germline V gene data show CDR1 as SGHRS and CDR2 as YFSETQ. The CDR3 is 15 amino acids. CDR3 region: CASSVSGGDYNEQFF. The CDR3 DNA reads as TGCGCCAGCAGCGTTAGCGGGGGTGATTACAATGAGCAGTTCTTC.

J is TRBJ1-2 and V is TRBV25-1; TRBD1 is a possible D gene (6 bases). The germline gives CDR1 MGHDK, CDR2 SYGVNS. Trimming removed 1 base from V and 7 bases from J, with 13 bases in between. The CDR3 is 14 amino acids. DNA of the CDR3: TGTGCCAGCAGTGAATCACAGGGAAGGGTTGGCTACACCTTC. It specifies CASSESQGRVGYTF.

V gene TRBV10-3 combines with J gene TRBJ2-2; TRBD2 matches at 13 bases. V shed 6 bases and J 6 bases; nucleotides not matched to a gene: 7. Germline-derived CDR1 and CDR2 are ENHRY and SYGVKD. This CDR3 region has 16 residues. In DNA form, the CDR3 reads TGTGCCATCAGGGAATTACTAGCGGGAGGGCCCGGGGAGCTGTTTTTT. Translated, it gives CAIRELLAGGPGELFF.

This chain uses TRBV4-3 with TRBJ2-3; 10 nucleotides agree with TRBD2. V shed 3 bases, J shed 2 bases, and the junction held 8 bases outside the gene matches. The CDR3 sequence is 17 residues long. Germline loops: CDR1 LGHNA, CDR2 YSLEER. CDR3 DNA sequence: TGCGCCAGCAGCCAGGGGGCCGGGACTAGCGTCACAGATACGCAGTATTTT. Translating it yields CASSQGAGTSVTDTQYF.

The chain recombines TRBV7-2 with TRBJ1-2; a weak D match, TRBD1 (5 bases). V lost 5 bases and J 4 bases, leaving 14 bases between the germline ends. There are 14 residues in the CDR3. The V gene's germline CDR1 is SGHTA and CDR2 FQGNSA. CDR3 amino acids: CASSLVPDTYGYTF. The CDR3 bases are TGTGCCAGCAGCCTAGTGCCGGACACCTATGGCTACACCTTC.

This chain links TRBV28 with TRBJ2-7; 8 nucleotides align to TRBD1. Germline-derived CDR1 and CDR2 are MDHEN and SYDVKM. The CDR3 extends over 13 amino acids. The trim removed 7 bases at V and 0 bases at J, leaving 2 bases unmatched. This CDR3 is CASNTGGSYEQYF. DNA of the CDR3: TGTGCCAGCAACACAGGGGGCTCCTACGAGCAGTACTTC.